This TCR beta chain was sequenced in a study of T-cell reconstitution after alpha-beta-depleted transplantation in children (dated by TCRdb to the mid-2010s). With regard to the full study: The study quantitatively tracked T-cell immune reconstitution after TCRalphabeta/CD19-depleted allogeneic hematopoietic cell transplantation in children using TCR repertoire profiling. Study-level results and caveats: The high TCRbeta diversity at day 60 in some patients was ascribed to recipient T cells and intrathymic progenitors that had survived conditioning. Hyperexpanded clone frequencies declined over subsequent months; after one year, T-cell counts and TCRbeta diversity were mostly attributed to newly produced T cells. Apparently early alphabetaT-cell count recovery about two months after transplant reportedly relied on only several hundred rapidly expanded clones derived from non-depleted graft cells.

This clonotype has only a few counts. Its recognized antigen is unknown. No quality values exist for individual bases; no much larger clone is one base distant. Libraries were constructed by PCR. The listed sequencing device is Illumina HiSeq 2500. To normalize quantification of the TCRbeta repertoire, the TCR libraries were built with molecular barcoding that relied on unique molecular identifiers. TCRdb itself trimmed the public reads at Q25 with fastp, ran MiXCR and retained productive beta chains. Here each entry gathers all rows of one CDR3 protein and keeps the most common genes and DNA. For this sample there are 77,000 or so distinct CDR3 sequences; around 18% appear just once. About half of the sample goes to the ten largest clones. According to the study, the label for this sample's treatment or condition signals: allogeneic hematopoietic cell transplantation with graft depleted of TCRalphabeta T cells and CD19 B cells. The children who served as transplant recipients had been given grafts of TCRalphabeta/CD19-depleted allogeneic hematopoietic cells.

The sample was PBMCs, mostly from graft donor cells, taken 360 days after TCRalphabeta/CD19-depleted stem cell transplant. This clonotype was sampled from a male patient aged 2-15 years who had a stem cell transplant for acute lymphoblastic leukemia, so the T cells may come from the graft donor.

DNA sequence: TGTGCCAGCAGCCCGGGACTAGCGGATTACAATGAGCAGTTCTTC. It encodes CASSPGLADYNEQFF. The chain is encoded by TRBV3-1 joined to TRBJ2-1; TRBD2 matches 11 bases in the middle. At the junction V is shortened by 4 bases and J by 4 bases; bases outside the gene matches: 3. Taken from cysteine to phenylalanine, the CDR3 has 15 residues. The DNA shown is the 45-base CDR3, in frame from base 1. The germline V gene encodes CDR1 LGHDT and CDR2 YNNKEL (reference sequence).